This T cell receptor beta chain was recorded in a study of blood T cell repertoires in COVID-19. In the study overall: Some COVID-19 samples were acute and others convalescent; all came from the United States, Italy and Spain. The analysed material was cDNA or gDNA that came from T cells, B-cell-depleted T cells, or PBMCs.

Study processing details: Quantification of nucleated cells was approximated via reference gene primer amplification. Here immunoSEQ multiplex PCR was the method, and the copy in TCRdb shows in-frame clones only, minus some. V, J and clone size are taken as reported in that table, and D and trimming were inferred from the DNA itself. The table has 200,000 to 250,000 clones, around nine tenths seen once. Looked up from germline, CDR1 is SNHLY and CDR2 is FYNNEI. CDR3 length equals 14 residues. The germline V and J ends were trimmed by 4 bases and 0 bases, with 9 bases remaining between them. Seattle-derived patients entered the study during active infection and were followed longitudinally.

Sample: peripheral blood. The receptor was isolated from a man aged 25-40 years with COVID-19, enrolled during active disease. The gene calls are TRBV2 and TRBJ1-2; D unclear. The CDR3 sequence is CASSVSGTNYGYTF. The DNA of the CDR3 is TGTGCCAGCAGTGTCTCAGGTACTAACTATGGCTACACCTTC.